This T cell receptor beta chain was retrieved from a study of blood T cell repertoires in COVID-19. Germline assignment: CDR1 MNHEY and CDR2 SMNVEV (reference sequence). The J segment lost 10 bases and the V segment lost 6 bases, leaving 12 bases of the junction unmatched. This CDR3 spans 15 amino acids. Original handling: How many nucleated cells were present was estimated from reference gene primer amplification. TCRdb's table, derived via immunoSEQ multiplex PCR, lists solely in-frame clones and lacks some. The DNA was the basis for D and trimming; V, J and clone size are from that table. Of 150,000 to 200,000 clones in the sample, 80% to 85% were seen once.

The sample was PBMCs or T cells enriched from blood (not recorded which). The clonotype was recovered from a woman in her twenties or thirties who had been exposed to COVID-19. The chain employs TRBV27 and TRBJ1-6, with 7 bases fitting TRBD1. The chain's CDR3 is CASSAKQGSGSPLHF. The CDR3 nucleotides read TGTGCCAGCAGCGCAAAACAGGGGAGCGGATCACCCCTCCACTTT.